Listed here are 16 T cell receptor beta chains from one sample, sequenced in a study of T cells after yellow fever vaccination. Each CDR3 protein gets one entry after TCRdb re-called the 5' RACE reads with MiXCR. Of hundreds of thousands of distinct CDR3 sequences listed, about 12% are singletons. Material: PBMCs, obtained on the day of the yellow fever booster vaccination. All receptors derive from a man aged 25 to 40 who received the YFV17D yellow fever vaccine.

There are a few counts of this clonotype. The chain recombines TRBV12-3 or TRBV12-4 with TRBJ1-1; D unresolved. Trimming left V 6 bases short and J 4 bases short, with 9 bases between. The CDR3 sequence is 12 residues long. Written as DNA, the CDR3 is TGTGCCAGCAGGGGCGCAGGCACTGAAGCTTTCTTT. Its protein product is CASRGAGTEAFF.

This clonotype has a handful of counts. V usage is TRBV2 and J usage is TRBJ2-5; 8 bases align to TRBD1. J lost 4 bases, V lost 3 bases, and 7 bases had no gene match. This CDR3 spans 15 amino acids. The germline V gene encodes CDR1 SNHLY and CDR2 FYNNEI. DNA of the CDR3: TGTGCCAGCAGTGATGGGCAGGGGGCCGTAGAGACCCAGTACTTC. It translates to CASSDGQGAVETQYF.

The chain has TRBV5-1 and TRBJ2-2, with D possibly TRBD1 on 5 matching bases. Trimming left V 2 bases short and J 0 bases short, with 11 bases between. This CDR3 is built from 16 residues. Germline CDR1 SGHRS, CDR2 YFSETQ. CDR3 loop: CASSLEYRTNTGELFF. CDR3 nucleotide sequence: TGCGCCAGCAGCTTAGAGTACAGGACGAACACCGGGGAGCTGTTTTTT.

The V and J genes are TRBV19 and TRBJ2-3, with no clear D. This CDR3 has 14 residues. Germline V gene data show CDR1 as LNHDA and CDR2 as SQIVND (reference sequence). V was shortened by 0 bases and J by 2 bases, with 6 bases between the two germline ends. The CDR3 here is CASSIDRYTDTQYF. Written as DNA, the CDR3 is TGTGCCAGTAGTATAGACCGCTACACAGATACGCAGTATTTT. Full variable domain (missing parts from reference TRBV19 and TRBJ2-3): DGGITQSPKYLFRKEGQNVTLSCEQNLNHDAMYWYRQDPGQGLRLIYYSQIVNDFQKGDIAEGYSVSREKKESFPLTVTSAQKNPTAFYLCASSIDRYTDTQYFGPGTRLTVL.

The gene calls are TRBV4-1 and TRBJ1-2; 7 bases are a match to TRBD1. Germline trimming cut 3 bases from V and 4 bases from J; bases unmatched to any gene: 5. The CDR3 is 14 residues long. CDR1 is MGHRA, CDR2 YSYEKL, per germline. In DNA form, the CDR3 reads TGCGCCAGCAGCCAGGAGACAGGGATCTATGGCTACACCTTC. Its translation: CASSQETGIYGYTF.

This clonotype appeared a few times. This chain's CDR3 is CATRRTGDNYEQYF. CDR3 nucleotide sequence: TGTGCCACCAGGCGGACAGGGGATAACTACGAGCAGTACTTC. This sequence joins TRBV3-1 and TRBJ2-7, with 9 bases matching TRBD1. This CDR3 has 14 amino acids. CDR1 and CDR2 (germline): LGHDT, YNNKEL (reference sequence). The ends lost 10 bases at V and 3 bases at J; junction bases unmatched: 10.

This clonotype was counted between two and nine times. The chain employs TRBV5-1 and TRBJ2-5; possible D gene TRBD1, 6 bases. Germline assignment: CDR1 SGHRS and CDR2 YFSETQ. Trimming left V 2 bases short and J 13 bases short, with 12 bases between. This CDR3 contains 11 residues. The CDR3 DNA follows: TGCGCCAGCAGCTTAAGGGGGTCCAGGTACTTC. Translated, it gives CASSLRGSRYF.

For this clonotype: One end of the junction fails to match germline, which may point to a read error. The chain employs TRBV29-1 and TRBJ2-1; D not certain. In germline, CDR1 is SQVTM, CDR2 ANQGSEA. The CDR3 totals 12 residues. In DNA form, the CDR3 reads TGCGGCCTTCTAAATTCCTACAATGAGCAGCTCTTC. As protein: CGLLNSYNEQLF.

CDR3 loop: CSARAASSGEQYF. Here the CDR3 DNA reads TGCAGTGCTAGAGCCGCGTCTAGCGGTGAGCAGTACTTC. The gene calls are TRBV20-1 and TRBJ2-7; TRBD2 matches 7 bases. CDR3 length: 13 residues. Trimming at V came to 1 base and at J to 7 bases, leaving 7 bases not matched to a gene. Germline V gene sequence: CDR1 DFQATT, CDR2 SNEGSKA (reference sequence).

The chain is built from TRBV6-1 and TRBJ2-1; unclear D gene. Deletions cut 7 bases from V and 5 bases from J, with 18 bases between. In germline, CDR1 is MNHNS, CDR2 SASEGT. The CDR3 totals 15 residues. This chain's CDR3 is CASTSPAWRNNEQFF. As DNA, the CDR3 is TGTGCCAGCACATCCCCGGCTTGGCGGAACAATGAGCAGTTCTTC.

In its sample, this clonotype was seen a few times. This chain uses TRBV12-3 or TRBV12-4 with TRBJ2-5; D is tentatively TRBD1 or TRBD2 (5 bases each). The CDR3 spans 13 residues. V was cut by 6 bases and J by 5 bases, with 13 bases left in between. For the CDR3, the DNA is TGTGCCAGCAGGATGGGAGCAGGGGAGACCCAGTACTTC. This gives the protein CASRMGAGETQYF.

This clonotype was counted only a few times. The rearrangement joins TRBV9 to TRBJ2-2, with D maybe TRBD2 (6 bases). The germline V gene has CDR1 SGDLS and CDR2 YYNGEE. The V and J ends lost 3 bases and 8 bases respectively, with 17 bases between them. The CDR3 runs 15 residues. The chain's CDR3 is CASSEYGTGVGELFF. CDR3 in DNA: TGTGCCAGCAGCGAATACGGGACTGGGGTTGGGGAGCTGTTTTTT.

This clonotype was counted at least ten times. The chain recombines TRBV7-9 with TRBJ1-1, with D possibly TRBD1 on 5 matching bases. V was trimmed by 4 bases and J by 1 base, leaving 10 bases between them. CDR1 is SEHNR and CDR2 is FQNEAQ in the germline V gene (reference sequence). This CDR3 spans 14 amino acids. CDR3 bases: TGTGCCAGCAGCTCAGGGTGGGGGAACACTGAAGCTTTCTTT. Translating it yields CASSSGWGNTEAFF.

This clonotype turned up a few times. In DNA form, the CDR3 reads TGCGCCAGCAGCTTGGCTGGGACAGGAAAAGGCTACGAGCAGTACTTC. This encodes CASSLAGTGKGYEQYF. The chain uses TRBV5-1 and TRBJ2-7; 8 positions agree with TRBD1. CDR1 and CDR2 (germline): SGHRS, YFSETQ. Germline trimming cut 0 bases from V and 3 bases from J; bases unmatched to any gene: 8. The CDR3 spans 16 residues.

The V gene is TRBV7-2, the J gene TRBJ2-4; 7 nucleotides agree with TRBD2. V lost 4 bases to trimming and J lost 9 bases; unmatched junction nucleotides: 9. Germline CDR1 SGHTA, CDR2 FQGNSA. The CDR3 contains 14 residues. Here the CDR3 DNA reads TGTGCCAGCAGCTCCGGGACTAAGAGAGGCATTCAGTACTTC. Translation gives CASSSGTKRGIQYF. Based on the CDR3 plus reference TRBV7-2 and TRBJ2-4, the full variable domain is GAGVSQSPSNKVTEKGKDVELRCDPISGHTALYWYRQSLGQGLEFLIYFQGNSAPDKSGLPSDRFSAERTGGSVSTLTIQRTQQEDSAVYLCASSSGTKRGIQYFGAGTRLSVL.

This clonotype has only a few counts. The CDR3 region is CSARDGEGGSTDTQYF. The CDR3 nucleotides read TGCAGTGCTAGAGATGGGGAGGGAGGCTCCACAGATACGCAGTATTTT. The rearrangement uses TRBV20-1 and TRBJ2-3, with 7 bases matching TRBD2. After removal of 0 bases from V and 2 bases from J, the junction contained 8 bases not matched to a gene. Germline lookup yields CDR1 DFQATT and CDR2 SNEGSKA (reference sequence). The CDR3 runs to 16 residues.